This TCR beta chain appears in the sequencing data of a study of blood T cell repertoires in COVID-19. Overall study context: Sample material is recorded as cDNA or gDNA derived from T cells, B-cell-depleted T cells, or PBMCs.

Assay used: immunoSEQ multiplex PCR; TCRdb lists only in-frame clones, some missing. Here the sample spans about 480,000 clones, around nine tenths being singletons. The specimen sequenced was peripheral blood. The source of this sequence is a woman in her forties or fifties with COVID-19, enrolled during active disease.

The CDR3 region is CASSVGTATEAFF. The CDR3 DNA reads TGCGCCAGCAGCGTAGGGACTGCCACTGAAGCTTTCTTT. This sequence joins TRBV5-1 and TRBJ1-1; a possible D gene is TRBD1 (5 bases). This CDR3 contains 13 residues. Trimming shortened V by 4 bases and J by 4 bases, and 11 bases separated the two germline ends. CDR1 is SGHRS and CDR2 is YFSETQ in the germline V gene. Together with reference TRBV5-1 and TRBJ1-1, the CDR3 gives the full variable domain: KAGVTQTPRYLIKTRGQQVTLSCSPISGHRSVSWYQQTPGQGLQFLFEYFSETQRNKGNFPGRFSGRQFSNSRSEMNVSTLELGDSALYLCASSVGTATEAFFGQGTRLTVV.